The 18 T cell receptor beta chains below all came from one sample that was sequenced in a study of blood T cell repertoires in COVID-19. TCRdb keeps only in-frame clones here, not all; method: immunoSEQ multiplex PCR. Found here are about 350,000 clones, about nine tenths of them singletons; the top ten hold around 0.92%. The sequencing input was PBMCs or T cells enriched from blood (not recorded which). The receptors derive from a woman aged 25 to 39 who had been exposed to COVID-19.

The chain is built from TRBV25-1 and TRBJ2-5; TRBD2 matches at 10 bases. From germline, CDR1 is MGHDK and CDR2 SYGVNS. V lost 2 bases, J lost 4 bases, and 4 bases stayed unmatched. There are 15 residues in the CDR3. CDR3 in amino acids: CASSEVAGGRETQYF. CDR3 nucleotide sequence: TGTGCCAGCAGTGAAGTAGCGGGGGGAAGAGAGACCCAGTACTTC.

The chain employs TRBV7-3 and TRBJ1-2; possibly TRBD1 for D (5 bases). The CDR3 length is 16 residues. Trimming removed 0 bases at V and 3 bases at J, with 14 bases between. Germline CDR1 and CDR2: SGHTA and FQGTGA. This CDR3 is CASSLTGAPVDYGYTF. In DNA, the CDR3 is TGTGCCAGCAGCTTAACAGGGGCACCGGTTGACTATGGCTACACCTTC.

The chain uses TRBV29-1 and TRBJ1-3; D might be TRBD1 (5 bases). Germline-derived CDR1 and CDR2 are SQVTM and ANQGSEA. Between the trimmed V and J ends, which lost 5 bases and 0 bases, there was a span of 8 bases. CDR3 length equals 13 residues. CDR3 DNA sequence: TGCAGCGTTCCGGACATCTCTGGAAACACCATATATTTT. This sequence encodes CSVPDISGNTIYF.

Worth noting for this clone: This sample includes further DNA sequences coding for the same CDR3. CDR3 loop: CASSLVGGLNTEAFF. The CDR3 nucleotides are TGCGCCAGCAGCTTGGTTGGGGGCCTGAACACTGAAGCTTTCTTT. The rearrangement uses TRBV5-1 and TRBJ1-1; perhaps TRBD1 as D (6 bases). This CDR3 spans 15 amino acids. V was shortened by 0 bases and J by 0 bases, with 9 bases between the two germline ends. Germline values: CDR1 SGHRS, CDR2 YFSETQ.

V is TRBV9 and J is TRBJ2-1; possible D gene TRBD2, 7 bases. Germline V gene sequence: CDR1 SGDLS, CDR2 YYNGEE. V lost 4 bases, J lost 6 bases, and 20 bases lay in between. The CDR3 spans 16 residues. CDR3 in amino acids: CASSPRGLAALNEQFF. The CDR3 DNA reads as TGTGCCAGCAGCCCCCGGGGGCTAGCGGCCCTCAATGAGCAGTTCTTC.

The chain recombines TRBV7-2 with TRBJ2-3, with D unresolved. Per germline, CDR1 SGHTA and CDR2 FQGNSA. There are 14 residues in the CDR3. V lost 5 bases to trimming and J lost 0 bases, with 9 bases between them. The CDR3 nucleotides read TGTGCCAGCAGCCCCTCAACTAGCACAGATACGCAGTATTTT. This gives the protein CASSPSTSTDTQYF.

This clone showed up just a few times. The chain links TRBV5-6 to TRBJ2-7, with TRBD2 identical over 7 bases. This CDR3 spans 15 amino acids. The V segment lost 1 base and the J segment 4 bases; nucleotides outside the gene matches: 8. Germline assignment: CDR1 SGHDT and CDR2 YYEEEE. The CDR3 here is CASSLRASGEYEQYF. CDR3 nucleotides: TGTGCCAGCAGCTTGAGGGCTAGCGGAGAATACGAGCAGTACTTC.

The chain combines TRBV28 with TRBJ1-4; 10 bases align to TRBD1. After removal of 5 bases from V and 7 bases from J, the junction contained 10 bases not matched to a gene. In germline, CDR1 is MDHEN, CDR2 SYDVKM. The CDR3 is 16 residues long. The CDR3 reads CASSRRTTGGREKLFF. CDR3 in DNA: TGTGCCAGCAGTCGTCGAACGACAGGGGGCCGTGAAAAACTGTTTTTT.

The rearrangement links TRBV7-9 to TRBJ2-6, with 7 bases that match TRBD1. V shed 5 bases, J shed 0 bases, and the junction held 7 bases outside the gene matches. The CDR3 is 17 residues long. Germline CDR1 reads SEHNR; CDR2 reads FQNEAQ (reference sequence). CDR3 in DNA: TGTGCCAGCAGCCCAGGGACAGCGCGCTCTGGGGCCAACGTCCTGACTTTC. Amino acids: CASSPGTARSGANVLTF.

J is TRBJ1-1 and V is TRBV5-8; D is perhaps TRBD1 (5 bases). Trimming took 1 base from V and 4 from J, leaving 8 bases between them. There are 13 residues in the CDR3. Germline-derived CDR1 and CDR2 are SGHTS and YDEGEE. CDR3 loop: CASSLTRATEAFF. CDR3 coding DNA: TGTGCCAGCAGCTTGACCAGGGCCACTGAAGCTTTCTTT.

This chain joins TRBV6-1 and TRBJ1-6; D unresolved. The CDR3 runs to 17 residues. CDR1 and CDR2 from the germline V gene are MNHNS and SASEGT. Trimming took 1 base from V and 7 from J, leaving 17 bases between them. In nucleotides, the CDR3 is TGTGCCAGCAGTGAAGTGTTTGGCCATCCTAGAAATTCACCCCTCCACTTT. Translating gives CASSEVFGHPRNSPLHF.

The V and J genes are TRBV19 and TRBJ2-1, with D possibly matching TRBD1 (6 bases). CDR1 and CDR2 from the germline V gene are LNHDA and SQIVND (reference sequence). Trimming took off 6 bases at V and 0 bases at J, with 12 bases between the two ends. The CDR3 consists of 15 residues. CDR3 region: CASRVDRSSYNEQFF. CDR3 bases: TGTGCCAGTAGGGTCGACAGGAGCTCCTACAATGAGCAGTTCTTC.

This rearrangement joins TRBV9 to TRBJ1-1; D is uncertain. Trimming removed 0 bases at V and 0 bases at J, with 12 bases between. CDR1 and CDR2 (germline): SGDLS, YYNGEE. CDR3 length equals 16 residues. The CDR3 sequence is CASSVGASLMNTEAFF. The CDR3 region has the DNA TGTGCCAGCAGCGTAGGGGCCAGCCTTATGAACACTGAAGCTTTCTTT.

The rearrangement joins TRBV7-2 to TRBJ2-1, with D perhaps matching TRBD2 (5 bases). V was clipped by 4 bases and J by 4 bases, with 14 bases between them. CDR1 and CDR2 from the germline V gene are SGHTA and FQGNSA. The CDR3 has 15 residues. CDR3 amino acids: CASSSTPGNYNEQFF. The CDR3 bases are TGTGCCAGCAGCTCTACCCCGGGGAATTACAATGAGCAGTTCTTC.

The rearrangement links TRBV27 to TRBJ2-1, with TRBD2 matching over 9 bases. Looked up from germline, CDR1 is MNHEY and CDR2 is SMNVEV (reference sequence). The CDR3 contains 15 residues. V lost 9 bases and J lost 9; bases outside the gene matches: 15. As DNA, the CDR3 is TGTGCCAGTCAAAACGGATTAGCGGGAGTGGGTGAGCAGTTCTTC. Its protein is CASQNGLAGVGEQFF.

As to this clone: The sample holds other DNA sequences that translate to the same CDR3. This sequence joins TRBV10-2 and TRBJ1-2, with D possibly TRBD1 on 6 matching bases. The V end lost 2 bases, the J end lost 3 bases, and 7 bases lay between the germline ends. The CDR3 has 13 residues. Germline lookup yields CDR1 WSHSY and CDR2 SAAADI. CDR3 nucleotides: TGCGCCAGCAGTGAGGGGGGCGACTATGGCTACACCTTC. Protein: CASSEGGDYGYTF.

The genes are TRBV7-2 and TRBJ1-6, with 7 bases fitting TRBD1. The CDR3 length is 19 residues. The junction had 15 bases not matched to a gene; V was cut back by 1 base and J by 6 bases. Germline V gene data show CDR1 as SGHTA and CDR2 as FQGNSA. The CDR3 here is CASSLEGGGISATNSPLHF. Written as DNA, the CDR3 is TGTGCCAGCAGCTTAGAAGGGGGCGGTATTTCGGCGACTAATTCACCCCTCCACTTT.

The chain links TRBV25-1 to TRBJ2-2; D is uncertain. This CDR3 contains 15 residues. Trimming shortened V by 1 base and J by 3 bases, and 9 bases separated the two germline ends. Per germline, CDR1 MGHDK and CDR2 SYGVNS. The CDR3 is CASSEFHTYTGELFF. The CDR3 bases are TGTGCCAGCAGTGAATTCCACACGTACACCGGGGAGCTGTTTTTT.